The rows below give T cell receptor beta chains drawn from one sample of a study of blood T cell repertoires in COVID-19. The table came from immunoSEQ multiplex PCR; TCRdb's copy has only in-frame clones and leaves some out. The repertoire holds about 300,000 clones, with roughly 91% as singletons. The sample comprised PBMCs or T cells enriched from blood (not recorded which). These receptors came from a woman aged 45-59 years who had been exposed to COVID-19. CDR3s include the opening cysteine and the closing phenylalanine or tryptophan. The order of the fields is J gene, clone size, V gene, D gene, CDR3 protein, CDR3 DNA. The D gene is left open where the match is weak. For some rows the clone size is stated as once, few or many, or as a class when expanded; others skip it.

TRBJ2-1,NA,TRBV6-2/TRBV6-3,TRBD2,CASNPLAGVLHEQFF,TGTGCCAGCAACCCCCTAGCGGGGGTTTTACATGAGCAGTTCTTC
TRBJ2-7,NA,TRBV6-1,NA,CASSEALQGGSYEQYF,TGTGCCAGCAGTGAAGCGCTTCAAGGTGGGAGTTACGAGCAGTACTTC
TRBJ1-6,NA,TRBV18,NA,CASSLSAGVSPLHF,TGTGCCAGCTCCCTCTCCGCGGGGGTGTCACCCCTCCACTTT
TRBJ2-7,NA,TRBV6-2/TRBV6-3,NA,CASSQTVYEQYF,TGTGCCAGCAGTCAGACAGTCTACGAGCAGTACTTC
TRBJ2-7,NA,TRBV7-2,TRBD2,CASSSFEGLAGLAYEQYF,TGTGCCAGCAGTTCTTTTGAGGGACTAGCGGGGTTGGCCTACGAGCAGTACTTC
TRBJ1-5,NA,TRBV7-2,NA,CASSLGVGQYSNQPQHF,TGTGCCAGCAGCTTGGGTGTAGGACAGTATAGCAATCAGCCCCAGCATTTT
TRBJ2-3,once,TRBV18,TRBD2,CASSPGLAGTTDTQYF,TGTGCCAGCTCACCGGGACTAGCGGGGACCACAGATACGCAGTATTTT
TRBJ1-1,NA,TRBV28,NA,CAGKGLYTEAFF,TGTGCCGGAAAGGGACTTTACACTGAAGCTTTCTTT
TRBJ1-1,NA,TRBV29-1,NA,CSVGQRLNTEAFF,TGCAGCGTTGGACAGCGACTTAACACTGAAGCTTTCTTT
TRBJ1-2,NA,TRBV4-1,NA,CASSQNRGYTF,TGCGCCAGCAGCCAAAACAGAGGCTACACCTTC
TRBJ1-1,NA,TRBV5-6,NA,CASSTTPDRLYTEAFF,TGTGCCAGCAGCACGACTCCGGACAGACTTTACACTGAAGCTTTCTTT
TRBJ2-1,NA,TRBV6-5,NA,CASSYPGTNEQFF,TGTGCCAGCAGTTACCCGGGTACCAATGAGCAGTTCTTC
TRBJ1-1,NA,TRBV5-1,TRBD1,CASRQGALNTEAFF,TGCGCCAGCAGACAGGGGGCGTTGAACACTGAAGCTTTCTTT
TRBJ1-2,NA,TRBV3-1/TRBV3-2,TRBD1,CASSQDLAGQGYGYTF,TGTGCCAGCAGCCAAGATCTTGCGGGACAGGGTTATGGCTACACCTTC
TRBJ1-1,NA,TRBV5-8,NA,CASSFQGNTEAFF,TGTGCCAGCAGCTTTCAGGGAAACACTGAAGCTTTCTTT
TRBJ1-4,NA,TRBV3-1/TRBV3-2,NA,CASSQVAGEKLFF,TGTGCCAGCAGCCAAGTGGCAGGCGAAAAACTGTTTTTT
TRBJ1-1,NA,TRBV7-2,NA,CASSLGFREDGAFF,TGTGCCAGCAGCTTAGGATTCAGGGAAGATGGGGCTTTCTTT
TRBJ2-3,NA,TRBV5-1,NA,CASSLFGQGGPTSTDTQYF,TGCGCCAGCAGCTTGTTCGGACAGGGAGGGCCTACCAGCACAGATACGCAGTATTTT
TRBJ1-5,NA,TRBV19,NA,CASTRRVNQPQHF,TGTGCCAGTACCCGCAGGGTCAATCAGCCCCAGCATTTT
TRBJ2-1,once,TRBV6-1,TRBD2,CASSEVRLANYNEQFF,TGTGCCAGCAGTGAAGTGCGACTAGCGAATTACAATGAGCAGTTCTTC
TRBJ1-2,NA,TRBV6-5,NA,CASSRTASNYGYTF,TGTGCCAGCAGCCGGACAGCTTCTAACTATGGCTACACCTTC
TRBJ1-1,NA,TRBV9,TRBD1,CASSVRGQAPLNTEAFF,TGTGCCAGCAGCGTCCGGGGACAGGCCCCTTTGAACACTGAAGCTTTCTTT
TRBJ1-6,NA,TRBV28,NA,CASSSQGGVKNSPLHF,TGTGCCAGCAGTTCCCAGGGAGGGGTTAAGAATTCACCCCTCCACTTT
TRBJ1-5,NA,TRBV7-8,TRBD1,CASSFPPGTGKGAVNQPQHF,TGTGCCAGCAGCTTCCCCCCCGGGACAGGGAAAGGTGCGGTTAATCAGCCCCAGCATTTT